Given below is one T cell receptor (beta chain) in context. V lost 1 base and J lost 0, with 4 bases in between. CDR1 KGHSH and CDR2 LQKENI come from the germline V gene. The CDR3 is 15 residues long. Authors' processing steps: Scientists estimated how many nucleated cells there were by amplifying reference gene primers. Produced via immunoSEQ multiplex PCR; TCRdb's table is partial and in-frame only. That table furnishes V, J and clone size, whereas the DNA furnished D and trimming. The sample lists roughly 190,000 clones, 87% occurring once. The data derive from a study of blood T cell repertoires in COVID-19. Study-wide context: Samples representing acute and convalescent COVID-19 were sourced from the United States, Italy and Spain. T cells, B-cell-depleted T cells, or PBMCs provided the cDNA or gDNA that served as material.

The sample consisted of peripheral blood. The clonotype comes from a man between 18 and 29 years old with active or convalescent COVID-19. This chain uses TRBV18 with TRBJ1-6; D is unclear. CDR3 loop: CASSPQSSYNSPLHF. Written as DNA, the CDR3 is TGTGCCAGCTCACCACAGAGCTCCTATAATTCACCCCTCCACTTT.